This entry is about one TCR beta chain. TCRdb ran MiXCR on the 5' RACE reads and lists one entry per CDR3 protein. The table records about 690,000 distinct CDR3 sequences, 21% of them present only once. This sample stems from a study of identical twins. The germline CDR1 and CDR2 sequences are SQVTM and ANQGSEA. CDR3 length: 13 amino acids. V was pared by 7 bases and J by 2 bases, with 6 bases of the junction left unmatched. These data were also filed under a second study, of T cells expressing NK-cell markers.

The origin of this receptor is a woman between 18 and 29 years old in good health. The specimen was PBMCs. The rearrangement links TRBV29-1 to TRBJ2-7; 9 bases match TRBD1. CDR3 residues: CSAQGDRAYEQYF. The CDR3 nucleotides are TGCAGCGCCCAGGGGGACAGGGCCTACGAGCAGTACTTC.